This TCR beta chain is from a study of cytomegalovirus exposure and HLA in healthy donors. Study-level findings and limits: It was in a later analysis that TCR association rates were seen to vary by HLA locus, highest for DRB1 and lowest for HLA-C. An apparent linkage of common viral pathogens to several of the most significant clusters emerged in a later analysis. The sole available immune exposure information was CMV serostatus.

Trimming stripped 4 bases from V and 5 bases from J, with 9 bases between. The CDR3 is made up of 13 amino acids. From germline, CDR1 is MGHDK and CDR2 SYGVNS. Amplification used 60 Vbeta primers and 13 Jbeta primers. Measured with immunoSEQ multiplex PCR; TCRdb has only the in-frame clones, and not every one. The sample holds around 280,000 clones; around nine tenths are singletons and the top ten take around 2.1%. With regard to this clone: Its antigen is undetermined.

The donors gave bone marrow, and they were healthy. The J gene is TRBJ1-5, the V gene TRBV25-1, with a tentative D call TRBD1 (6 bases). The sequence came from a woman aged 18-29 years in good health and CMV-seronegative. Sequencing was performed on PBMCs. The CDR3 DNA reads as TGTGCCAGCAGTGCCTCAGGGGATCAGCCCCAGCATTTT. It is translated as CASSASGDQPQHF.